These 15 T cell receptor beta chains were sequenced from one sample in a study of blood T cell repertoires in COVID-19. Profiling relied on immunoSEQ multiplex PCR, and the TCRdb table lists in-frame clones only, not all of them. Of about 220,000 clones in the sample, 82% were seen once. Sequenced sample: peripheral blood. Receptors originate from a woman of 80 years or more with acute or convalescent COVID-19.

The chain has TRBV11-3 and TRBJ2-2, with TRBD2 identical over 8 bases. Germline V gene data show CDR1 as SGHNT and CDR2 as YENEEA. V shed 8 bases and J 6 bases; nucleotides not matched to a gene: 5. This CDR3 contains 13 residues. The CDR3 region has the DNA TGTGCCAGCGCCCGGGGGGGCTCCGGGGAGCTGTTTTTT. It specifies CASARGGSGELFF.

This rearrangement joins TRBV6-5 to TRBJ1-5; D remains ambiguous. Germline CDR1 reads MNHEY; CDR2 reads SVGAGI. This CDR3 contains 15 residues. V was shortened by 8 bases and J by 2 bases, with 16 bases between the two germline ends. The CDR3 region has the DNA TGTGCCAGCCACCAAGGCGGGTACGGCAATCAGCCCCAGCATTTT. Translated: CASHQGGYGNQPQHF.

This chain links TRBV4-2 with TRBJ1-4; 8 bases agree with TRBD1. The germline V gene encodes CDR1 LGHNA and CDR2 YNFKEQ. J lost 3 bases, V lost 6 bases, and 9 bases had no gene match. This CDR3 region has 16 residues. CDR3 sequence reads: CASREQPGQANEKLFF. Written as DNA, the CDR3 is TGTGCCAGCAGGGAGCAACCGGGACAGGCTAATGAAAAACTGTTTTTT.

The chain joins TRBV2 to TRBJ2-1; the D is unclear. The germline V gene has CDR1 SNHLY and CDR2 FYNNEI. The CDR3 spans 13 residues. V lost 4 bases to trimming and J lost 4 bases, with 8 bases between them. The CDR3 DNA follows: TGTGCCAGCAGTGTGATGCGGTACAATGAGCAGTTCTTC. Translated: CASSVMRYNEQFF.

The chain uses TRBV2 and TRBJ2-2; maybe TRBD1 (6 bases). The germline CDR1 and CDR2 sequences are SNHLY and FYNNEI. The CDR3 is 16 amino acids. The V end was cut by 4 bases, the J end by 4 bases, with 16 bases between. This CDR3 is CASSAQPGAGTGELFF. The CDR3 bases are TGTGCCAGCAGTGCCCAACCAGGGGCAGGCACCGGGGAGCTGTTTTTT.

The chain links TRBV6-5 to TRBJ2-3; 7 bases line up with TRBD1. There are 15 residues in the CDR3. Germline V gene data show CDR1 as MNHEY and CDR2 as SVGAGI. Trimming removed 0 bases from V and 4 bases from J; junction bases left unmatched: 4. CDR3 DNA sequence: TGTGCCAGCAGTTACTCAGGGGGCAGGGCAGATACGCAGTATTTT. This encodes CASSYSGGRADTQYF.

This rearrangement joins TRBV2 to TRBJ1-2; maybe TRBD1 (5 bases). This CDR3 region has 14 residues. V was clipped by 3 bases and J by 4 bases, with 12 bases between them. CDR1 and CDR2 (germline): SNHLY, FYNNEI. The CDR3 here is CASSDNRMVYGYTF. The DNA for the CDR3 is TGTGCCAGCAGTGATAACAGGATGGTCTATGGCTACACCTTC.

V is TRBV18 and J is TRBJ1-1, with a possible D match to TRBD1 (6 bases). Germline V gives CDR1 KGHSH, CDR2 LQKENI. CDR3 size: 13 residues. The V and J ends lost 5 bases and 8 bases respectively, with 15 bases between them. The CDR3 nucleotides read TGTGCCAGCTCAGGACAGAGAGATTCGGAAGCTTTCTTT. It translates to CASSGQRDSEAFF.

This chain connects TRBV19 to TRBJ1-2; D possibly corresponds to TRBD1 (5 bases). Germline V gene lookup returns CDR1 LNHDA and CDR2 SQIVND (reference sequence). The germline V and J ends were trimmed by 5 bases and 5 bases, with 15 bases remaining between them. The CDR3 is 14 residues long. The chain's CDR3 is CASSSGGGSYGYTF. DNA of the CDR3: TGTGCCAGTAGTTCGGGCGGGGGGAGTTATGGCTACACCTTC.

The rearrangement uses TRBV2 and TRBJ1-1, with 7 positions matching TRBD1. Trimming took 4 bases from V and 1 from J; bases not matched to a gene: 6. Germline lookup yields CDR1 SNHLY and CDR2 FYNNEI. The CDR3 runs to 15 residues. CDR3 in amino acids: CASSVLGQKNTEAFF. CDR3 in DNA: TGTGCCAGCAGTGTATTGGGACAGAAGAACACTGAAGCTTTCTTT.

As for this clone: Other DNA sequences of this sample code for an identical CDR3. This chain joins TRBV11-3 and TRBJ2-3; D is unclear. The length of the CDR3 is 15 residues. V dropped 1 base and J dropped 0 bases, with 8 bases sitting between them. Germline V gives CDR1 SGHNT, CDR2 YENEEA. Here the CDR3 DNA reads TGTGCCAGCAGCTTAGGTGGCGGTAGCACAGATACGCAGTATTTT. Translating it yields CASSLGGGSTDTQYF.

This chain joins TRBV6-5 and TRBJ2-2; 11 positions agree with TRBD2. After removal of 4 bases from V and 7 bases from J, the junction contained 8 bases not matched to a gene. The CDR3 loop spans 16 amino acids. Germline lookup yields CDR1 MNHEY and CDR2 SVGAGI. CDR3 bases: TGTGCCAGCAGTTGGATTAGCGGGGGGGCTTACGGGGAGCTGTTTTTT. It yields the protein CASSWISGGAYGELFF.

The chain links TRBV5-1 to TRBJ1-5; 11 positions match TRBD1. The junction had 6 bases not matched to a gene; V was cut back by 0 bases and J by 7 bases. Germline V CDR1 and CDR2: SGHRS, YFSETQ. This CDR3 has 16 residues. CDR3 DNA sequence: TGCGCCAGCAGCTTGGATGGGACAGGGGGAGTGCAGCCCCAGCATTTT. Translating gives CASSLDGTGGVQPQHF.

V is TRBV19 and J is TRBJ2-5; D possibly corresponds to TRBD1 (6 bases). The CDR3 is 14 amino acids. Germline CDR1 is LNHDA and CDR2 is SQIVND (reference sequence). The V and J ends lost 4 bases and 1 base respectively, with 10 bases between them. The DNA of the CDR3 is TGTGCCAGTAGTAAGGGGGTGTTCCAAGAGACCCAGTACTTC. Protein sequence: CASSKGVFQETQYF.

This chain connects TRBV4-1 to TRBJ2-3, with 10 bases identical to TRBD2. CDR1 is MGHRA, CDR2 YSYEKL, per germline. J was trimmed by 4 bases and V by 0 bases; bases with no gene match: 7. The CDR3 is made up of 17 amino acids. The CDR3 DNA sequence: TGCGCCAGCAGCCAAGAGGAGCGGGGGGGTTTTGCAGATACGCAGTATTTT. Its protein is CASSQEERGGFADTQYF.